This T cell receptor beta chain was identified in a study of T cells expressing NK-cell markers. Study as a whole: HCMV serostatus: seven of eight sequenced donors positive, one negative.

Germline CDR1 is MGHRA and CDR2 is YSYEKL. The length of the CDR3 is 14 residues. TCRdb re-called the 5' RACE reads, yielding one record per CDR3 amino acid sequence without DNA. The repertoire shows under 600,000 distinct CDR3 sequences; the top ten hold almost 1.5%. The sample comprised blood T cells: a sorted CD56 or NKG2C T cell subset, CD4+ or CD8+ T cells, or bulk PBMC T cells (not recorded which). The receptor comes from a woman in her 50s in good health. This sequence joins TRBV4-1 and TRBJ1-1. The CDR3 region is CASSQDEENTEAFF.